A selection of T cell receptor beta chains follows, all from one sample in a study of T-cell memory formation after mild COVID-19. MiXCR, run by TCRdb on the 5' RACE reads, gives a single entry per CDR3 protein. The sample carries 340,000 or so distinct CDR3 sequences, 10% to 15% recorded once. Sequenced input: PBMCs or a T cell subset sorted from them (not recorded which). The receptors shown here come from a man aged 18-30 years who had mild COVID-19 (a few samples of this study predate the infection). Cell type and time point are not known. Each CDR3 is given with its conserved first and last residue. Fields, in order: D gene, V gene, J gene, clone size, CDR3 DNA, CDR3 protein. D genes are given only for firm matches. The size of a clone is reported for some rows only, either as once, few or many, or as a class for expanded clones.

D gene: -
V gene: TRBV5-1
J gene: TRBJ1-5
clone size: -
CDR3 DNA: TGCGCCAGCAGTTATACCCCAGAGCAGCCCCAGCATTTT
CDR3 protein: CASSYTPEQPQHF

D gene: -
V gene: TRBV6-5
J gene: TRBJ1-3
clone size: few
CDR3 DNA: TGTGCCAGCAGTTACTCGATCGCGGGGGACACCATATATTTT
CDR3 protein: CASSYSIAGDTIYF

D gene: TRBD1
V gene: TRBV4-3
J gene: TRBJ2-5
clone size: many
CDR3 DNA: TGCGCCAGCAGCCAGGGACAGTACCAAGAGACCCAGTACTTC
CDR3 protein: CASSQGQYQETQYF

D gene: TRBD1
V gene: TRBV29-1
J gene: TRBJ1-2
clone size: -
CDR3 DNA: TGCAGCGTTGATGGGGGGACAGCGGACGACTATGGCTACACCTTC
CDR3 protein: CSVDGGTADDYGYTF

D gene: -
V gene: TRBV9
J gene: TRBJ2-7
clone size: -
CDR3 DNA: TGTGCCAGCAGCTTAACCGGGGGGCTATACGAGCAGTACTTC
CDR3 protein: CASSLTGGLYEQYF

D gene: -
V gene: TRBV7-3
J gene: TRBJ2-6
clone size: -
CDR3 DNA: TGTGCCAGCAGCTCCAGCGCAGGAACGGGGGCCAACGTCCTGACTTTC
CDR3 protein: CASSSSAGTGANVLTF

D gene: TRBD1
V gene: TRBV29-1
J gene: TRBJ1-2
clone size: few
CDR3 DNA: TGCAGCGTAGGGACAGGGAATAACTATGGCTACACCTTC
CDR3 protein: CSVGTGNNYGYTF

D gene: -
V gene: TRBV5-1
J gene: TRBJ2-7
clone size: -
CDR3 DNA: TGCGCCAGCAGCCTCTCAAACTCAGGGATCGAGCAGTACTTC
CDR3 protein: CASSLSNSGIEQYF

D gene: TRBD1
V gene: TRBV7-9
J gene: TRBJ2-3
clone size: many
CDR3 DNA: TGTGCCAGCAGCGGCGGCAGGGGGCTTAGAGATACGCAGTATTTT
CDR3 protein: CASSGGRGLRDTQYF

D gene: -
V gene: TRBV11-2
J gene: TRBJ2-3
clone size: -
CDR3 DNA: TGTGCCAGCAGCCGTTTGGGCCGGAGAACAGATACGCAGTATTTT
CDR3 protein: CASSRLGRRTDTQYF

D gene: -
V gene: TRBV6-2/TRBV6-3
J gene: TRBJ2-7
clone size: -
CDR3 DNA: TGTGCCAGCATGCCTGATACCGGGACGGTGACCTACGAGCAGTACTTC
CDR3 protein: CASMPDTGTVTYEQYF

D gene: TRBD2
V gene: TRBV19
J gene: TRBJ2-1
clone size: -
CDR3 DNA: TGTGCCAGTAGTCCCACTAGCGGGGTCGGGGGGGAGCGTGAGCAGTTCTTC
CDR3 protein: CASSPTSGVGGEREQFF

D gene: -
V gene: TRBV5-1
J gene: TRBJ2-2
clone size: many
CDR3 DNA: TGCGCCAGCAGTCTACAATCGGGGGAGCTGTTTTTT
CDR3 protein: CASSLQSGELFF

D gene: -
V gene: TRBV9
J gene: TRBJ1-2
clone size: -
CDR3 DNA: TGTGCCAGCAGCGTAGAAGCCTTTAACTATGGCTACACCTTC
CDR3 protein: CASSVEAFNYGYTF